The clone carrying this TCR beta chain turned up a few times. The target antigen is unknown. The germline and genes are mouse ones. The sample originates from a study of CD8+ T cells in alopecia areata. Study-wide results and caveats: Affected lesional scalp, above all in alopecia totalis/universalis, was more clonal than normal scalp. Against the mouse data, patients shared TCRs less clearly, possibly for HLA reasons. Scalp sequencing captures resident alphabeta T cells of normal skin too.

A sort of pooled cutaneous lymph node cells used CD4, CD8alpha, NKG2D, NKG2ACE and other stains. Sequencing used cDNA as its template, made by extracting RNA and reverse transcribing it. TCRdb's copy holds only in-frame clones and misses some; the assay was immunoSEQ multiplex PCR. This sample shows 270,000 or so clones and no singletons; more than 0.95% rests with the ten largest. The sequenced material came from CD4+ T cells sorted from a lymph node. The clonotype originates from a C3H/HeJ mouse with alopecia areata. MHC haplotype of the mouse line: H2-k.

The CDR3 DNA, read in part, is TGTGCCAGCAGTGATATGGGACTGGGGGTAAACACCGGG. Its protein product is CASSDMGLGVNTG. The complete CDR3 protein is CASSDMGLGVNTGQLYF. This chain uses TRBV13-3 with TRBJ2-2, with 11 positions matching TRBD2. The read terminates 4 residues ahead of where the CDR3 ends, so the germline J gene completes it. CDR1 and CDR2 from the germline V gene are NNHDY and SYVADS. CDR3 length: 17 residues. Germline trimming cut 1 base from V and 1 base from J; bases unmatched to any gene: 3.